This T cell receptor beta chain came from a study of human T cells and chemical hapten exposure. Study-wide context: The sensitizer, 2% DPC, was used on around 2 cm by around 2 cm of upper inner arm skin. Cases of alopecia areata, totalis or universalis occurred in a predominantly female patient group.

CDR1 and CDR2 from the germline V gene are MNHEY and SVGEGT. This CDR3 spans 13 amino acids. V lost 6 bases and J lost 4, with 12 bases in between. For the library, individual cDNA molecules each received unique molecular identifiers. TCRdb ran MiXCR on the RACE reads and lists one entry per CDR3 protein. The sample has around 300,000 distinct CDR3 sequences, around 7.7% seen once; the top ten hold around 1.2%. Time point here: pre-sensitization, week 0. As for treatment: therapeutic diphenylcyclopropenone sensitization with weekly scalp DPC. The source material was whole blood, sampled in connection with sensitization to the hapten diphenylcyclopropenone (DPC). This chain uses TRBV6-2 or TRBV6-3 with TRBJ1-2; D ambiguous. The clonotype comes from a man between 18 and 29 years old with alopecia areata. Some clones in this sample may be carry-over from other donors' samples. CDR3 sequence (DNA): TGTGCCAGCAGACGTAGGACGGGCTATGGCTACACCTTC. Protein sequence: CASRRRTGYGYTF.